This T cell receptor (beta chain) was obtained from a study of blood T cells in healthy people across ages. Those donating, healthy Caucasian individuals from Russia, were aged about 6 to 100. The sample, around 10 milliliters of peripheral blood, was drawn from each donor. V lost 2 bases and J 4 bases, leaving 20 bases between the germline ends. This CDR3 contains 17 residues. Germline V gene lookup returns CDR1 SGHTA and CDR2 FQGTGA. With respect to this clonotype: Antigen unknown.

A J-beta primer mix and a sample-barcoded 5' primer were used in a second PCR of about 7 to 11 cycles. Each CDR3 protein is one row after TCRdb ran MiXCR on the 5' RACE reads. This sample carries about 780,000 distinct CDR3 sequences, about 47% of them seen once, and the ten largest clones take over 15%. General observations from the study: Whereas aged donors had fewer naive CD4+ cells, long-lived donors had more of them and higher diversity.

The material sequenced was blood. The V call is TRBV7-3, the J call TRBJ1-2; D possibly corresponds to TRBD1 (6 bases). The source of this sequence is a man older than 75 in good health. Here the CDR3 reads CASSLGGQSSLVYGYTF. DNA of the CDR3: TGTGCCAGCAGCTTAGGCGGACAGAGCAGCTTGGTCTATGGCTACACCTTC.